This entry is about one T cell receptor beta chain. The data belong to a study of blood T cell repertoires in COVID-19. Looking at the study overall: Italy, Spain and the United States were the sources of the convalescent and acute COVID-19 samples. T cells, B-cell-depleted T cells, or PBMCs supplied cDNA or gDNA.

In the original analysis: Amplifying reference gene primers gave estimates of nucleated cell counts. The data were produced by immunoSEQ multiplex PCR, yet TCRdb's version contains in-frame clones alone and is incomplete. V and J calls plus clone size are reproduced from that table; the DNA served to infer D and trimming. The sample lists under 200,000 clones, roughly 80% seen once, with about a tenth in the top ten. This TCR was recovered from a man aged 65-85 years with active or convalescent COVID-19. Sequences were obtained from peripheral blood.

The CDR3 DNA sequence: TGCAGTGCTAGTGTTCTAGCGGGGGCGACAGATACGCAGTATTTT. This codes for CSASVLAGATDTQYF. The V call is TRBV20-1, the J call TRBJ2-3; 10 nucleotides line up with TRBD2. Germline CDR1 DFQATT, CDR2 SNEGSKA (reference sequence). V lost 3 bases and J lost 3; bases outside the gene matches: 6. This CDR3 has 15 residues.